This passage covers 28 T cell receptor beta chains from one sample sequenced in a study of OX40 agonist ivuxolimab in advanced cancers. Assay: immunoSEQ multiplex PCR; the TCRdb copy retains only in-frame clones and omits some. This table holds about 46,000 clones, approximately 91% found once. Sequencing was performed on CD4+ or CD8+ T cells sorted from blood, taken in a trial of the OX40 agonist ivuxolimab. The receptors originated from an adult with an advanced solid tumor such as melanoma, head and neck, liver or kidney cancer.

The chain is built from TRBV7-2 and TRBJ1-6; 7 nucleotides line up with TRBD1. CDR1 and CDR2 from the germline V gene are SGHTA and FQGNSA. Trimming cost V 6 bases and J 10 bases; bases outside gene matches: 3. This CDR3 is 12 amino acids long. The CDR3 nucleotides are TGTGCCAGCAGTAGGGGGCGCTCACCCCTCCACTTT. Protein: CASSRGRSPLHF.

CDR3 loop: CSGLDGETQYF. The CDR3 DNA follows: TGCAGCGGCCTGGATGGGGAGACCCAGTACTTC. The V gene is TRBV29-1, the J gene TRBJ2-5; D remains ambiguous. CDR3 length equals 11 residues. CDR1 and CDR2 from the germline V gene are SQVTM and ANQGSEA. Trimming removed 7 bases from V and 5 bases from J, with 11 bases in between.

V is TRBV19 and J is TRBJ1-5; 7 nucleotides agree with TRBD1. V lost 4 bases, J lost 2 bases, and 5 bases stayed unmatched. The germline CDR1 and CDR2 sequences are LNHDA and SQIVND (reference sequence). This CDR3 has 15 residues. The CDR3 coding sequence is TGTGCCAGTAGTAGACAGGGCCCGGGCAATCAGCCCCAGCATTTT. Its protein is CASSRQGPGNQPQHF.

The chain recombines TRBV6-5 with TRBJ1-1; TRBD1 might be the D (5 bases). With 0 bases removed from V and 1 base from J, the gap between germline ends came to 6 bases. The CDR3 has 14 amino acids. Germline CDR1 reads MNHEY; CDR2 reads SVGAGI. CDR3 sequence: CASSYSRGNTEAFF. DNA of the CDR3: TGTGCCAGCAGTTACTCGAGGGGGAACACTGAAGCTTTCTTT.

The CDR3 reads CASSIGQGNTEAFF. As DNA, the CDR3 is TGTGCCAGTAGTATAGGACAGGGGAACACTGAAGCTTTCTTT. V gene TRBV19 combines with J gene TRBJ1-1, with 7 nucleotides matching TRBD1. CDR3 length equals 14 residues. V shed 1 base and J 1 base; nucleotides not matched to a gene: 0. Germline V gene lookup returns CDR1 LNHDA and CDR2 SQIVND (reference sequence).

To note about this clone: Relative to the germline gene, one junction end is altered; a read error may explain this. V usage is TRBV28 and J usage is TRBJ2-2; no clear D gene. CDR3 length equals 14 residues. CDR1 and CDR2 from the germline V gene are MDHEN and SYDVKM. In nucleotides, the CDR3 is TGTGCCAGCATACCAACAGCCGACACTGGGGAGCTGTTTTTT. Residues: CASIPTADTGELFF.

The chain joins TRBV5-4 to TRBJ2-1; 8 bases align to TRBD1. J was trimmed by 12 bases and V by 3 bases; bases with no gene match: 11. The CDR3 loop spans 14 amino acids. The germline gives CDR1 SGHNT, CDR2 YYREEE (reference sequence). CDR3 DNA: TGTGCCAGCAGCTCCGGGGCAGGGGGCGAGGTGCAGTTCTTC. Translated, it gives CASSSGAGGEVQFF.

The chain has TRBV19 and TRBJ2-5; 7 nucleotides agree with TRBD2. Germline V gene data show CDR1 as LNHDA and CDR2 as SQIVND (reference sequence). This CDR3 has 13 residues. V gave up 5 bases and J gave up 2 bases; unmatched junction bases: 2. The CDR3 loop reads CASSPGGQETQYF. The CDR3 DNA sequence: TGTGCCAGTAGTCCGGGGGGACAAGAGACCCAGTACTTC.

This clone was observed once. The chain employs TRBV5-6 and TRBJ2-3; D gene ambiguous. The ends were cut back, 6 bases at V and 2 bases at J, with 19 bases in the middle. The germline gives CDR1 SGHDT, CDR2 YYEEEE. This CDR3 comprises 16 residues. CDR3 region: CASTLWAVSITDTQYF. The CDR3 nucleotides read TGTGCCAGCACCCTTTGGGCCGTTTCTATCACAGATACGCAGTATTTT.

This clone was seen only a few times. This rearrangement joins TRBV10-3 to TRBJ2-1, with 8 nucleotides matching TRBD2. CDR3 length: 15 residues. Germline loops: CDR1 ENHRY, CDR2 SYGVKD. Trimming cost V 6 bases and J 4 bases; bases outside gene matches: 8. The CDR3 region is CAISPRSGVYNEQFF. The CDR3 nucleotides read TGTGCCATCAGCCCACGTAGCGGGGTTTACAATGAGCAGTTCTTC.

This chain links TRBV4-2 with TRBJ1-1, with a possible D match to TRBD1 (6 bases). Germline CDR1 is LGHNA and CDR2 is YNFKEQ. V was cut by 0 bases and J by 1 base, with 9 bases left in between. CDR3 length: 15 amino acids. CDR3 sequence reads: CASSQEQGRNTEAFF. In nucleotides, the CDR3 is TGTGCCAGCAGCCAAGAACAGGGCAGGAACACTGAAGCTTTCTTT.

The CDR3 loop is CASSFGGGGFSGANVLTF. Here the CDR3 DNA reads TGTGCCAGCAGCTTTGGGGGAGGGGGCTTCTCTGGGGCCAACGTCCTGACTTTC. This sequence joins TRBV5-4 and TRBJ2-6, with D perhaps being TRBD1 or TRBD2 (7 bases each). The V end lost 2 bases, the J end lost 0 bases, and 15 bases lay between the germline ends. Germline lookup yields CDR1 SGHNT and CDR2 YYREEE (reference sequence). This CDR3 contains 18 residues.

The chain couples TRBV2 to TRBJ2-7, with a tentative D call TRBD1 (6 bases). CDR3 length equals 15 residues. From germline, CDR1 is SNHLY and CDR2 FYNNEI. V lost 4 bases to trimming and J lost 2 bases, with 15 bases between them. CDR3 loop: CASSGPGQVTYEQYF. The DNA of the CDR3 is TGTGCCAGCAGTGGTCCGGGACAAGTTACCTACGAGCAGTACTTC.

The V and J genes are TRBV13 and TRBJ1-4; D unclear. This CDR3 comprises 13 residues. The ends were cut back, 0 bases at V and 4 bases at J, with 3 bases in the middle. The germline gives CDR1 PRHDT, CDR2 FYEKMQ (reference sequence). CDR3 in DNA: TGTGCCAGCAGCTTAGGGGTTAATGAAAAACTGTTTTTT. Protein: CASSLGVNEKLFF.

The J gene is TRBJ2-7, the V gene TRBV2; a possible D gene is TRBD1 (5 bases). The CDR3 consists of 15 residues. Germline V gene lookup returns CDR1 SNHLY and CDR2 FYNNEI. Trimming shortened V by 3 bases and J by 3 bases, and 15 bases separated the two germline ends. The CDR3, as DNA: TGTGCCAGCAGTGACCCCCCCAGGGTAGACTACGAGCAGTACTTC. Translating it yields CASSDPPRVDYEQYF. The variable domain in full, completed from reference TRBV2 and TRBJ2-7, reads EPEVTQTPSHQVTQMGQEVILRCVPISNHLYFYWYRQILGQKVEFLVSFYNNEISEKSEIFDDQFSVERPDGSNFTLKIRSTKLEDSAMYFCASSDPPRVDYEQYFGPGTRLTVT.

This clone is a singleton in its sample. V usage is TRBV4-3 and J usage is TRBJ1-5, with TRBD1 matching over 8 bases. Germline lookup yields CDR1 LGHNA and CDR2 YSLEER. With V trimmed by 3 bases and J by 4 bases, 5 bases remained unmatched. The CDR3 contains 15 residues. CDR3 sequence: CASSQTTGANQPQHF. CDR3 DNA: TGCGCCAGCAGCCAGACGACAGGGGCTAATCAGCCCCAGCATTTT.

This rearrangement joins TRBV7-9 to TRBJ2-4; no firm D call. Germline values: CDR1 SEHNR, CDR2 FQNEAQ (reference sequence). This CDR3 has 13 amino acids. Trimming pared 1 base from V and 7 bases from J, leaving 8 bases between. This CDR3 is CASSLVTANIQYF. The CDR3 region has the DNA TGTGCCAGCAGCTTAGTGACTGCTAACATTCAGTACTTC. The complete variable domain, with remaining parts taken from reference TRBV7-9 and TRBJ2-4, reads DTGVSQNPRHKITKRGQNVTFRCDPISEHNRLYWYRQTLGQGPEFLTYFQNEAQLEKSRLLSDRFSAERPKGSFSTLEIQRTEQGDSAMYLCASSLVTANIQYFGAGTRLSVL.

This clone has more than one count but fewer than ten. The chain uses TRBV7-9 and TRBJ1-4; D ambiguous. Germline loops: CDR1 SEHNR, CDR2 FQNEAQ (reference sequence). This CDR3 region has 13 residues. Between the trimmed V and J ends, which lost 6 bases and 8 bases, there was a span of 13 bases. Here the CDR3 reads CASRNSLHEKLFF. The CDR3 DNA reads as TGTGCCAGCAGGAACTCTCTGCACGAAAAACTGTTTTTT. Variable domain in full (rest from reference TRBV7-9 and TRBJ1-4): DTGVSQNPRHKITKRGQNVTFRCDPISEHNRLYWYRQTLGQGPEFLTYFQNEAQLEKSRLLSDRFSAERPKGSFSTLEIQRTEQGDSAMYLCASRNSLHEKLFFGSGTQLSVL.

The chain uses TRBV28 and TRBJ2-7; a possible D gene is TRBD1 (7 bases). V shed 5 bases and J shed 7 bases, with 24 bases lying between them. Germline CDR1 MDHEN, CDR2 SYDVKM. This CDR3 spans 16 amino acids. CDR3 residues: CASSPQGGRSPGEQYF. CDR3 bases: TGTGCCAGCAGTCCCCAGGGGGGCCGATCCCCGGGGGAGCAGTACTTC. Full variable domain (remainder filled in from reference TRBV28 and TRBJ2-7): DVKVTQSSRYLVKRTGEKVFLECVQDMDHENMFWYRQDPGLGLRLIYFSYDVKMKEKGDIPEGYSVSREKKERFSLILESASTNQTSMYLCASSPQGGRSPGEQYFGPGTRLTVT.

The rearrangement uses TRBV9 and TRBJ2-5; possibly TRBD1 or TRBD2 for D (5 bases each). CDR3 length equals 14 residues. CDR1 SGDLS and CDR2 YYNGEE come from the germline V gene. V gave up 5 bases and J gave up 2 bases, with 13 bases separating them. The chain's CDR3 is CASSPGRTQETQYF. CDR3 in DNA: TGTGCCAGCAGTCCGGGACGAACACAAGAGACCCAGTACTTC. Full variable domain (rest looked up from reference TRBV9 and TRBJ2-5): DSGVTQTPKHLITATGQRVTLRCSPRSGDLSVYWYQQSLDQGLQFLIQYYNGEERAKGNILERFSAQQFPDLHSELNLSSLELGDSALYFCASSPGRTQETQYFGPGTRLLVL.

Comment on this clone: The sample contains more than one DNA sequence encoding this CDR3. CDR3 DNA sequence: TGTGCCAGCAGCTTGGGGACAGCTTACAATGAGCAGTTCTTC. This codes for CASSLGTAYNEQFF. The chain has TRBV7-9 and TRBJ2-1; TRBD1 aligns across 7 bases. Losses at the gene ends were 3 bases for V and 4 bases for J; bases not matched to a gene: 3. The CDR3 loop spans 14 amino acids. CDR1 is SEHNR and CDR2 is FQNEAQ in the germline V gene (reference sequence).

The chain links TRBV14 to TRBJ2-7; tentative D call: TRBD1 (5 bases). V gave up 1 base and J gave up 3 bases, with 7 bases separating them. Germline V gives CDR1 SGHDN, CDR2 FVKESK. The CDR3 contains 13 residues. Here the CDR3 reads CASSQVDSYEQYF. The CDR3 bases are TGTGCCAGCAGCCAAGTTGACAGCTACGAGCAGTACTTC.

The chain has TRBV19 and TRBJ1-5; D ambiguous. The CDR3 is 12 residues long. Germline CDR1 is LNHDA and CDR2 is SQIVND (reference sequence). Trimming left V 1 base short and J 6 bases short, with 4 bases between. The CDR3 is CASSIGAQPQHF. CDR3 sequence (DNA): TGTGCCAGTAGTATAGGGGCTCAGCCCCAGCATTTT.

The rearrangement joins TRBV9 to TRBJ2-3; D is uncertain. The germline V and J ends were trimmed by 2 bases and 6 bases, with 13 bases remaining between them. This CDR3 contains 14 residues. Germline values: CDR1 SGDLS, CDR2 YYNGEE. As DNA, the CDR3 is TGTGCCAGCAGCGTCGGAACTCCCTCCGATACGCAGTATTTT. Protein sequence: CASSVGTPSDTQYF.

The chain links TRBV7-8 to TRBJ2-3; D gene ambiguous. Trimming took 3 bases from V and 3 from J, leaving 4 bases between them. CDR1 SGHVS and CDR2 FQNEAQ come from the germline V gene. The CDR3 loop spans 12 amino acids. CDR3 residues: CASSLMTDTQYF. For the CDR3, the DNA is TGTGCCAGCAGCTTGATGACAGATACGCAGTATTTT.

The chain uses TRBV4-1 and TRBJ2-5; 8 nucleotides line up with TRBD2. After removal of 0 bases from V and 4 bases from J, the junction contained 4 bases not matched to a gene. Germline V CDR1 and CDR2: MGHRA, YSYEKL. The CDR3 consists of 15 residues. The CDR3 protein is CASSQERGLGETQYF. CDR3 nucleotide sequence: TGCGCCAGCAGCCAAGAAAGGGGACTAGGAGAGACCCAGTACTTC.

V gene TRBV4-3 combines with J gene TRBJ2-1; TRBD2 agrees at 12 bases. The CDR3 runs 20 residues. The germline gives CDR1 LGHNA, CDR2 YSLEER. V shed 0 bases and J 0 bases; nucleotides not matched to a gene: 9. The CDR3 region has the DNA TGCGCCAGCAGCCAAGATGCGGGGCTAGCGGGGGGGCCCTCCTACAATGAGCAGTTCTTC. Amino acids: CASSQDAGLAGGPSYNEQFF.

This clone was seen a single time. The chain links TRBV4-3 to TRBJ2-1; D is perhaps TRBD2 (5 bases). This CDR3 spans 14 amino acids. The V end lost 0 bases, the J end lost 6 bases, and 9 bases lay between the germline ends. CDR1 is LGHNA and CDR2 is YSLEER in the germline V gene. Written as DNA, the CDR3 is TGCGCCAGCAGCCAAGAATACGGGATCAATGAGCAGTTCTTC. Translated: CASSQEYGINEQFF.